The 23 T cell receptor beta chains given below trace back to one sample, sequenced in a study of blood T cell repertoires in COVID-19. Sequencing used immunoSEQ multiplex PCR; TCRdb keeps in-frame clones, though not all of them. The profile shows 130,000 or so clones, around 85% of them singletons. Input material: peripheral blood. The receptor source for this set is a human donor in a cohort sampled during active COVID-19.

This chain's CDR3 is CASSLGDRGSYNEQFF. For the CDR3, the DNA is TGTGCCAGCAGCTTAGGGGACAGGGGGTCCTACAATGAGCAGTTCTTC. V is TRBV7-8 and J is TRBJ2-1; 11 nucleotides agree with TRBD1. V was clipped by 1 base and J by 1 base; unmatched bases: 0. Germline assignment: CDR1 SGHVS and CDR2 FQNEAQ. The CDR3 covers 16 residues.

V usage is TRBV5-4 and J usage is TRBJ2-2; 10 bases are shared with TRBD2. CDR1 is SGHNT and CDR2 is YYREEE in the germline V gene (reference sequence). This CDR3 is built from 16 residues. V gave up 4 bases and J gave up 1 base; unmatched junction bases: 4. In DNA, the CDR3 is TGTGCCAGCAGCCCGTTAGCGGGGGGGAACACCGGGGAGCTGTTTTTT. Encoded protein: CASSPLAGGNTGELFF. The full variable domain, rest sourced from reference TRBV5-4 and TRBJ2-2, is ETGVTQSPTHLIKTRGQQVTLRCSSQSGHNTVSWYQQALGQGPQFIFQYYREEENGRGNFPPRFSGLQFPNYSSELNVNALELDDSALYLCASSPLAGGNTGELFFGEGSRLTVL.

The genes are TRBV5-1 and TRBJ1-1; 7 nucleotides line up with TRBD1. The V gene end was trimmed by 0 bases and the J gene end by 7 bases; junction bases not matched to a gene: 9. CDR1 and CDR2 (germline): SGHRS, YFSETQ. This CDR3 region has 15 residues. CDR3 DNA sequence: TGCGCCAGCAGCTTGGGGACAGGCCAACTAGTTGAAGCTTTCTTT. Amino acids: CASSLGTGQLVEAFF.

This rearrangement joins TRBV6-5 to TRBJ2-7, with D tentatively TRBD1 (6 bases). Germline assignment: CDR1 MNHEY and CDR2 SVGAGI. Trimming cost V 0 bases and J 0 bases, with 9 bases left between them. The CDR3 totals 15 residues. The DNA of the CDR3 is TGTGCCAGCAGTTACTCGTGGGGGCCCTCCTACGAGCAGTACTTC. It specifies CASSYSWGPSYEQYF.

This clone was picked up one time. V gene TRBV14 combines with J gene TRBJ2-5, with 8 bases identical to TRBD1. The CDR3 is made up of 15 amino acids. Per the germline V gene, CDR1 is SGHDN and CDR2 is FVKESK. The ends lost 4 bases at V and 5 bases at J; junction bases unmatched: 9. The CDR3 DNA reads TGTGCCAGCAGCCCGGGGACAGGCTTACTGGAGACCCAGTACTTC. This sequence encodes CASSPGTGLLETQYF.

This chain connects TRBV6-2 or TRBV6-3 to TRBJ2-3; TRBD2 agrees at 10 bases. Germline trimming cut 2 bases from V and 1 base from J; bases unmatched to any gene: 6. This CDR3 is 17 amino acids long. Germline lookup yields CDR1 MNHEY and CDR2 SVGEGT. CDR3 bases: TGTGCCAGCAGTTACATGGGTGGGACTAGCGGCACAGATACGCAGTATTTT. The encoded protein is CASSYMGGTSGTDTQYF.

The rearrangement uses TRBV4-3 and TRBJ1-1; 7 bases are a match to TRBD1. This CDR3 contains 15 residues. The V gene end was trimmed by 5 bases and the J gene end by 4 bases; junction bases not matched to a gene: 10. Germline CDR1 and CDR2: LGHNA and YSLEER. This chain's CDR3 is CASSFSIRGPTEAFF. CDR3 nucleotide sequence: TGCGCCAGCAGCTTCTCCATAAGGGGGCCCACTGAAGCTTTCTTT.

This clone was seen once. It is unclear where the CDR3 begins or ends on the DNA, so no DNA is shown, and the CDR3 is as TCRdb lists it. The CDR3 spells CASTERVAGGTGYF. The genes are TRBV6-5 and TRBJ2-5; TRBD2 is taken as the D call from the table, unchecked against the DNA. Germline V gene data show CDR1 as MNHEY and CDR2 as SVGAGI. From its first to its last residue, the CDR3 has 14 amino acids.

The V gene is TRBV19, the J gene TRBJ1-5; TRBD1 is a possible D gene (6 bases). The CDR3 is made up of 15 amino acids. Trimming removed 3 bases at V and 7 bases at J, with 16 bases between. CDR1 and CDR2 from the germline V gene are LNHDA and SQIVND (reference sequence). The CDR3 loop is CASSIPTGWGQPQHF. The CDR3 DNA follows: TGTGCCAGTAGTATCCCGACAGGCTGGGGCCAGCCCCAGCATTTT.

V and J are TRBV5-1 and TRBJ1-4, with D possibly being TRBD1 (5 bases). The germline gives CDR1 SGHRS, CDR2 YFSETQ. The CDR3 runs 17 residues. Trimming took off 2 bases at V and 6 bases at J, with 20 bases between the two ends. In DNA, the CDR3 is TGCGCCAGCAGCTTATCCGGGCGGGCGGGACCTCATGAAAAACTGTTTTTT. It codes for CASSLSGRAGPHEKLFF.

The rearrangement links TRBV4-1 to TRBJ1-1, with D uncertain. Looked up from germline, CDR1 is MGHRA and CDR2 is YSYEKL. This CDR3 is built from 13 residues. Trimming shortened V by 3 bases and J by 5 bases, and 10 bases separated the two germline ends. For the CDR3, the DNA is TGCGCCAGCAGCCAGGGGAGTTGGACTGAAGCTTTCTTT. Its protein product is CASSQGSWTEAFF.

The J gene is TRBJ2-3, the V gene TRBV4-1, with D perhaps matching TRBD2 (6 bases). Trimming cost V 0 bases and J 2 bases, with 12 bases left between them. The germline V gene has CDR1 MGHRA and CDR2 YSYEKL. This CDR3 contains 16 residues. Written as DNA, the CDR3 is TGCGCCAGCAGCCAAGATGAGGACTACCCCACAGATACGCAGTATTTT. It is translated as CASSQDEDYPTDTQYF.

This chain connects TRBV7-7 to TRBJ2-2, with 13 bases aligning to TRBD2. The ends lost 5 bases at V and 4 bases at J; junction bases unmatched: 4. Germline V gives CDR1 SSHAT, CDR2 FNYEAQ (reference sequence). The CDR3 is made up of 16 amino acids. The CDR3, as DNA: TGTGCCAGCAGCCCAGGACTAGCGGGAGTCACCGGGGAGCTGTTTTTT. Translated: CASSPGLAGVTGELFF.

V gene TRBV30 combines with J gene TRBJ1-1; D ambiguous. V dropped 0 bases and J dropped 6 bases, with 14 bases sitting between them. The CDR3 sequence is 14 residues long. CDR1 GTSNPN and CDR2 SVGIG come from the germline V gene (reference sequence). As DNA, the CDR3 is TGTGCCTGGAGTGTCCTTTCGGGATCCCCTGAAGCTTTCTTT. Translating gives CAWSVLSGSPEAFF.

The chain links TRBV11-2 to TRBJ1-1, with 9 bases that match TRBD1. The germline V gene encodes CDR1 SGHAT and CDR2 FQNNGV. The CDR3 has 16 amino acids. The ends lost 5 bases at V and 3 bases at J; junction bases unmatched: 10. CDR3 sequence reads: CASSPGQGRWDTEAFF. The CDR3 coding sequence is TGTGCCAGCAGCCCAGGACAGGGGCGTTGGGACACTGAAGCTTTCTTT.

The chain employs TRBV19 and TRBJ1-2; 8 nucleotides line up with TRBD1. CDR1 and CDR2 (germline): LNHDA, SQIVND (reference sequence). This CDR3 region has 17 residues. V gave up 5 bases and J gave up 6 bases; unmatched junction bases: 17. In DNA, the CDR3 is TGTGCCAGTAGTTCTGCCCAGGGGGCGCGATATGGTAATGGCTACACCTTC. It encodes CASSSAQGARYGNGYTF.

CDR3 sequence (DNA): TGCGCCAGCAGCTTGGAGGCAGGGCTTTCTCGAAACACCATATATTTT. Translating it yields CASSLEAGLSRNTIYF. This chain connects TRBV5-1 to TRBJ1-3; D might be TRBD1 (5 bases). CDR1 and CDR2 (germline): SGHRS, YFSETQ. Deletions cut 0 bases from V and 5 bases from J, with 15 bases between. The CDR3 covers 16 residues.

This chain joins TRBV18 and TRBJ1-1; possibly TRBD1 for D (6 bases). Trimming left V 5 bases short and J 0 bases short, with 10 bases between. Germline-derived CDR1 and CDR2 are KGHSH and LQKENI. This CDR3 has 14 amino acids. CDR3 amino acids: CASSGQSLNTEAFF. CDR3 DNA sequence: TGTGCCAGCTCAGGACAGTCCCTGAACACTGAAGCTTTCTTT.

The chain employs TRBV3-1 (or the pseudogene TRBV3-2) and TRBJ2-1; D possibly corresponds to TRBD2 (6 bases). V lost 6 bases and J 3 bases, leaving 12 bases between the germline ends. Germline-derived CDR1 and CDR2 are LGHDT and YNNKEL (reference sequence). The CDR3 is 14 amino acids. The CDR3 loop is CASSPGTFYNEQFF. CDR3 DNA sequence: TGTGCCAGCAGTCCTGGGACTTTCTACAATGAGCAGTTCTTC.

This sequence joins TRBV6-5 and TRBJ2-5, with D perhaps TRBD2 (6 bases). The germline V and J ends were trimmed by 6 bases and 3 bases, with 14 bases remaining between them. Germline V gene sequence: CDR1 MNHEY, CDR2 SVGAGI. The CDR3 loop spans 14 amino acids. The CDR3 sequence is CASSRLGGEETQYF. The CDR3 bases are TGTGCCAGCAGCAGACTAGGAGGGGAAGAGACCCAGTACTTC.

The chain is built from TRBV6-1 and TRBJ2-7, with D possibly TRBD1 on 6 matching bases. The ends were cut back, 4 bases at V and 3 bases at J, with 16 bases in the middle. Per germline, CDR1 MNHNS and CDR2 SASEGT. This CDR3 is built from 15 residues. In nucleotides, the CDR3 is TGTGCCAGCAGTGTAGCAAACAGGGAAATCTACGAGCAGTACGTC. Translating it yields CASSVANREIYEQYV.

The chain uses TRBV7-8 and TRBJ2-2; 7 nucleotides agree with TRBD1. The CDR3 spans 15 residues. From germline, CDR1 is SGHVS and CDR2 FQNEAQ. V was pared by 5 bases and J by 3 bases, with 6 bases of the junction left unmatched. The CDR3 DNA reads TGTGCCAGCAGCCTGACAGGGCTTGACACCGGGGAGCTGTTTTTT. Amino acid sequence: CASSLTGLDTGELFF. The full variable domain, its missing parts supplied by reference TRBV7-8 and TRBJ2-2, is GAGVSQSPRYKVAKRGQDVALRCDPISGHVSLFWYQQALGQGPEFLTYFQNEAQLDKSGLPSDRFFAERPEGSVSTLKIQRTQQEDSAVYLCASSLTGLDTGELFFGEGSRLTVL.

This CDR3 reads CASSPRGNGELFF. The CDR3 nucleotides read TGTGCCAGCAGCCCCCGCGGGAACGGGGAGCTGTTTTTT. This chain links TRBV5-8 with TRBJ2-2; a weak D match, TRBD2 (6 bases). From germline, CDR1 is SGHTS and CDR2 YDEGEE. The CDR3 loop spans 13 amino acids. The ends were cut back, 4 bases at V and 7 bases at J, with 11 bases in the middle.